The subject of this entry is one T cell receptor (beta chain). Germline CDR1 is MNHGY and CDR2 is SAAAGT. V dropped 7 bases and J dropped 7 bases, with 10 bases sitting between them. CDR3 length equals 11 residues. This entry is derived from a study of blood T cell repertoires in COVID-19. Study in general: The United States, Italy and Spain were the sources of the acute and convalescent COVID-19 samples. PBMCs, B-cell-depleted T cells, or T cells were the source of the cDNA or gDNA that made up the material.

Under the authors' procedure: Estimation of nucleated cell counts was performed using reference gene primer amplification. TCRdb's table, derived via immunoSEQ multiplex PCR, lists solely in-frame clones and lacks some. For V, J and clone size, that table is used; D and trimming come from the DNA. The sample includes some 30,000 clones, about 79% of them seen just once. V usage is TRBV6-8 and J usage is TRBJ1-1; D perhaps matches TRBD1 (6 bases). Sequenced input: peripheral blood. This clonotype originated in a human donor in a cohort sampled during active COVID-19. In nucleotides, the CDR3 is TGTGCCAGCATCCAGGGGAGTGAAGCTTTCTTT. This gives the protein CASIQGSEAFF.